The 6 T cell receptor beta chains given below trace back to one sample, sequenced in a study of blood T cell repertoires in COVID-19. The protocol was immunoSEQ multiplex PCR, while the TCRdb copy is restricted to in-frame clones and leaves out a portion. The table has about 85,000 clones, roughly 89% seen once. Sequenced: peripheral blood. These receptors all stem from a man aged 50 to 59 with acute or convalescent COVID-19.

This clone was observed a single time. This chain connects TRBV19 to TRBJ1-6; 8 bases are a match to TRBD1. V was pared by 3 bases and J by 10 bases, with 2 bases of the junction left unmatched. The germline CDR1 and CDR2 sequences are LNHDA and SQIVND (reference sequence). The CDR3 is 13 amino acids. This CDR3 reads CASSIDRGSPLHF. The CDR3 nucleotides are TGTGCCAGTAGTATTGACAGGGGATCACCCCTCCACTTT.

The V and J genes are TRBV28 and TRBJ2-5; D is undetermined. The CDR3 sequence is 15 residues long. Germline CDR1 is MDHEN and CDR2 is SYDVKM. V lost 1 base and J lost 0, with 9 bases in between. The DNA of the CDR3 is TGTGCCAGCAGTTTATTATACTCCGACCAAGAGACCCAGTACTTC. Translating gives CASSLLYSDQETQYF.

CDR3 in amino acids: CATSRDAGADYYGYTF. The CDR3 coding sequence is TGTGCCACCAGCAGAGATGCAGGCGCCGATTACTATGGCTACACCTTC. This sequence joins TRBV15 and TRBJ1-2; the D is unclear. CDR3 length: 16 amino acids. Trimming took 0 bases from V and 3 from J, leaving 14 bases between them. The germline CDR1 and CDR2 sequences are LNHNV and YYDKDF (reference sequence).

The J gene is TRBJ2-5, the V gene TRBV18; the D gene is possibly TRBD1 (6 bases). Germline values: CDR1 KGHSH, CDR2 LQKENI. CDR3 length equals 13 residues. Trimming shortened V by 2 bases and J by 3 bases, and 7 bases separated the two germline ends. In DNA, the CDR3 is TGTGCCAGCTCACCAGGGACAAAAGAGACCCAGTACTTC. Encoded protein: CASSPGTKETQYF.

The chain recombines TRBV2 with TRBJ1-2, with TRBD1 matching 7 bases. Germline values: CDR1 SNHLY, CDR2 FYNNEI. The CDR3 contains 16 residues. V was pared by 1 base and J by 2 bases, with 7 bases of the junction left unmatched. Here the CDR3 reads CASSEVGTDVNYGYTF. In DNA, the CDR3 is TGTGCCAGCAGTGAAGTGGGGACAGACGTAAACTATGGCTACACCTTC.

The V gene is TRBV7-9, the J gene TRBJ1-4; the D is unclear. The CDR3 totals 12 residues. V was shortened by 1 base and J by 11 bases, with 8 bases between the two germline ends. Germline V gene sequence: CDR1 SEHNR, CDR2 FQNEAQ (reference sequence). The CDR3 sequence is CASSLELGKLFF. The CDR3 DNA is TGTGCCAGCAGCTTAGAACTCGGGAAACTGTTTTTT.